This TCR beta chain is from a study of blood T cell repertoires in COVID-19 (dated by TCRdb to the early 2020s). For the study in its entirety: Samples covering the acute and convalescent phases of COVID-19 were provided by collaborators in the United States, Italy and Spain. The samples were drawn from two sources: the first 160 participants of the ongoing ImmuneRACE study, and 950 to 1,500 subjects contributed by 6 global collaborators. The material from the prospective study consisted of cDNA or gDNA derived from T cells, B-cell-depleted T cells, or PBMCs. The repertoires were made available in a free public database intended to serve as a resource for research on the immune response to SARS-CoV-2. A de-identified subject ID, COVID-19 status, age in years and sex were almost always included in the sample metadata. Deeply sampled blood TCRbeta repertoires from subjects exposed to, actively infected with, or recovered from COVID-19 were included in the dataset. HLA class I and class II types, where available, came from metadata supplied by the sample provider rather than from assay-based typing.

As concerns this clone: The antigen it binds to is not known. No base qualities exist here, and no much larger clone lies one base off it.

V is trimmed back by 3 bases and J by 6 bases, and the junction contains 7 bases that no gene match accounts for. CDR1 and CDR2 were assigned from the germline V gene as SGHTS and YDEGEE. The CDR3, cysteine through phenylalanine, is 15 amino acids long. The only DNA kept is the CDR3, 45 bases in frame from the first base. Study-level results and caveats: Clinical and demographic metadata were provided uncurated, with the amount varying by source and participant.

TCRbeta CDR3 regions were amplified from genomic DNA by means of the immunoSEQ Assay, a bias-controlled multiplex PCR. Processing in the source paper ran as follows. Nucleated cell counts per sample were estimated from amplification of reference gene primers within the assay. To quantify the absolute abundance of each unique TCRbeta CDR3 rearrangement, sequence reads were collapsed and filtered. For each sample, productive Simpson clonality was calculated as the square root of Simpson's diversity index over productive rearrangements. The table comes from immuneACCESS by way of TCRdb, which keeps in-frame sequences with V and J called. Part of the clones is missing from these tables; in studies checked, under half for an unresolved V gene and the rest for unknown reasons. The V and J calls and the clone size are those of that table, but D and trimming were determined from the DNA. The table for this sample lists 190,000 or so clones; approximately 85% of them were counted only once. The ten largest clones add up to approximately 9.4% of the sample.

Whole blood was collected in K2EDTA tubes by collaborating institutions according to the institutions' own protocols. For TCRbeta analysis, collaborators shipped samples as frozen whole blood, isolated PBMCs, or DNA extracted from either of those sample types. The chain is assembled from TRBV5-8 and TRBJ1-1, with 11 central nucleotides matching TRBD1. The sequence came from a woman of 80 years or more with acute or convalescent COVID-19. Sample: peripheral blood. The nucleotide sequence reads as follows: TGTGCCAGCAGCTCGGTACCGGGACAGGGGGCTGAAGCTTTCTTT. Translation gives CASSSVPGQGAEAFF.